A single sample gave rise to the 4 T cell receptor beta chains below, sequenced in a study of early T cells in non-severe SARS-CoV-2 infection. TCRdb re-called the 5' RACE reads through MiXCR, storing one row per CDR3 protein. Altogether approximately 69,000 distinct CDR3 sequences are present, under 15% being singletons, with the ten largest covering less than 3%. Specimen: whole blood, collected at baseline. The receptors come from an adult who was a healthcare worker with PCR-confirmed SARS-CoV-2 infection or an uninfected control (not recorded which).

The gene calls are TRBV29-1 and TRBJ1-1, with 8 bases that match TRBD1. The V gene end was trimmed by 1 base and the J gene end by 9 bases; junction bases not matched to a gene: 1. Germline V CDR1 and CDR2: SQVTM, ANQGSEA. The CDR3 is 11 amino acids. Here the CDR3 DNA reads TGCAGCGTTGAAGGGACAGGGAAAGCTTTCTTT. Protein sequence: CSVEGTGKAFF.

A few counts support this clonotype. The CDR3 nucleotides read TGTGCCAGCAGCTTGGCGGGCAGCTCCACTGAAGCTTTCTTT. Protein sequence: CASSLAGSSTEAFF. This chain connects TRBV5-6 to TRBJ1-1; D ambiguous. In germline, CDR1 is SGHDT, CDR2 YYEEEE. Between the trimmed V and J ends, which lost 0 bases and 4 bases, there was a span of 10 bases. The length of the CDR3 is 14 residues.

This clonotype has more than one count but fewer than ten. CDR3 protein: CSARVGVLQVYEQYF. In DNA, the CDR3 is TGCAGTGCTAGAGTAGGGGTCTTACAGGTATACGAGCAGTACTTC. V gene TRBV20-1 combines with J gene TRBJ2-7, with D maybe TRBD1 (5 bases). V dropped 1 base and J dropped 4 bases, with 17 bases sitting between them. Germline CDR1 is DFQATT and CDR2 is SNEGSKA (reference sequence). The CDR3 runs 15 residues.

This clonotype was recorded many times. The rearrangement joins TRBV6-6 to TRBJ1-2; TRBD1 might be the D (6 bases). The ends were cut back, 2 bases at V and 7 bases at J, with 14 bases in the middle. Germline loops: CDR1 MNHNY, CDR2 SVGAGI (reference sequence). The CDR3 extends over 14 amino acids. Here the CDR3 reads CASSYVGRGSGYTF. The CDR3 DNA is TGTGCCAGCAGTTACGTCGGCAGGGGAAGTGGCTACACCTTC.